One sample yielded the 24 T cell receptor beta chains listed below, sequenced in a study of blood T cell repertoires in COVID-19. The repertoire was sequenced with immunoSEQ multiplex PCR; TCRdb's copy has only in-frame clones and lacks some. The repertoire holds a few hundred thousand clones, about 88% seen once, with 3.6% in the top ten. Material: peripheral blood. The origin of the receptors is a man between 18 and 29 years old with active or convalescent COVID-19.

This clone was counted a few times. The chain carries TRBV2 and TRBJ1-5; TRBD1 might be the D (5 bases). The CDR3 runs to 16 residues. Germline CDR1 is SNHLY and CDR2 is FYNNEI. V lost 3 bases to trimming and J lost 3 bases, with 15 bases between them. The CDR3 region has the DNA TGTGCCAGCAGTGAGATTGGGATACAGGTCAATCAGCCCCAGCATTTT. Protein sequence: CASSEIGIQVNQPQHF.

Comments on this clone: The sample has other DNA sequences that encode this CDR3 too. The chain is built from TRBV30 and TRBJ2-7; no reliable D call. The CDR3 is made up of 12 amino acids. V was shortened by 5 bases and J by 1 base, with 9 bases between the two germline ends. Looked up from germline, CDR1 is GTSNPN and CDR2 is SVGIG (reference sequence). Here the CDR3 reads CAWSRSSYEQYF. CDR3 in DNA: TGTGCCTGGTCCAGGTCATCCTACGAGCAGTACTTC.

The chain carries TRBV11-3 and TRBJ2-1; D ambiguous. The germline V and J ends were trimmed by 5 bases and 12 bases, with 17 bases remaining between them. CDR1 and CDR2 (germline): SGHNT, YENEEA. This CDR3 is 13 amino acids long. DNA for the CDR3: TGTGCCAGCAGCCCCGAGATTGAAAGTAGGCAGTTCTTC. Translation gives CASSPEIESRQFF.

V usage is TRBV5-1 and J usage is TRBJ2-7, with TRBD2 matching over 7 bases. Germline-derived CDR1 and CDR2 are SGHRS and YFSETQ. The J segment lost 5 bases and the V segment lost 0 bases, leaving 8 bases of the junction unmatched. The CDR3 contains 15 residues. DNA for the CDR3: TGCGCCAGCAGCTTGGGTCTCGAGGGAGGGAACGAGCAGTACTTC. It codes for CASSLGLEGGNEQYF.

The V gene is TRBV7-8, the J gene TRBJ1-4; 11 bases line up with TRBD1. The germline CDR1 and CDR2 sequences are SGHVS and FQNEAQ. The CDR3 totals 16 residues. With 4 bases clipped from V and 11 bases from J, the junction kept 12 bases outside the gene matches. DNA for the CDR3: TGTGCCAGCAGCTCCTTTTGGGGGACAGGGGGAGAGAAACTGTTTTTT. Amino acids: CASSSFWGTGGEKLFF.

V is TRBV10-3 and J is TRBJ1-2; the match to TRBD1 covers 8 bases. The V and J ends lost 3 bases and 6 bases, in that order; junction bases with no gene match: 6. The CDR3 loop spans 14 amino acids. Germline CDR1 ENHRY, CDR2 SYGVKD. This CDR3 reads CAISDGETGDGYTF. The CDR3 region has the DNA TGTGCCATCAGTGATGGGGAGACAGGGGATGGCTACACCTTC.

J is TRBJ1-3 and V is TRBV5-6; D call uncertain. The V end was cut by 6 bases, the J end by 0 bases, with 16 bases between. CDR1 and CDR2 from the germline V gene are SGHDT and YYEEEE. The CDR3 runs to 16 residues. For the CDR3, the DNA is TGTGCCAGCACTTCGGCGAAGGGAGGCTCTGGAAACACCATATATTTT. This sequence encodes CASTSAKGGSGNTIYF.

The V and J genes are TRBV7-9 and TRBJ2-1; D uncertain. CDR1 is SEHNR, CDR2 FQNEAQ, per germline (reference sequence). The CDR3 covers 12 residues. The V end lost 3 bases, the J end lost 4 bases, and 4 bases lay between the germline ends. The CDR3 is CASSFLYNEQFF. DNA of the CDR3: TGTGCCAGCAGCTTTCTGTACAATGAGCAGTTCTTC.

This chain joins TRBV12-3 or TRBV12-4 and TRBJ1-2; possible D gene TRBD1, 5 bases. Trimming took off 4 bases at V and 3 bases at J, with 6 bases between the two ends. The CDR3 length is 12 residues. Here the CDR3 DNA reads TGTGCCAGCAGTTCGACAGACTATGGCTACACCTTC. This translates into CASSSTDYGYTF.

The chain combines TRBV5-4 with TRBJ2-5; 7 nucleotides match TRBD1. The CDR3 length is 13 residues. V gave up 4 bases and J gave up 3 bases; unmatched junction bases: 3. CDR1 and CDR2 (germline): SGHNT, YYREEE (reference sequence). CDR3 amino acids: CASSRDSKETQYF. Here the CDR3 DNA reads TGTGCCAGCAGCAGGGACAGTAAAGAGACCCAGTACTTC.

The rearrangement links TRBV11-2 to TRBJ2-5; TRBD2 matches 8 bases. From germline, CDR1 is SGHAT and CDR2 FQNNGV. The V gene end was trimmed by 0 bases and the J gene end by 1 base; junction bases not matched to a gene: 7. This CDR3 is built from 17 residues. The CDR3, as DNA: TGTGCCAGCAGCTTAGATTTTAGCGGGGACCGCCAAGAGACCCAGTACTTC. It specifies CASSLDFSGDRQETQYF.

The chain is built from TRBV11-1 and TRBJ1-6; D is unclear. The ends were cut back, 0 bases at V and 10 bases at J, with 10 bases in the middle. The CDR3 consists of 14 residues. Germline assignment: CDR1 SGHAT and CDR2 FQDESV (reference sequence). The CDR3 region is CASSLATPGSPLHF. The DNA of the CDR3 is TGTGCCAGCAGCTTAGCCACACCGGGATCACCCCTCCACTTT.

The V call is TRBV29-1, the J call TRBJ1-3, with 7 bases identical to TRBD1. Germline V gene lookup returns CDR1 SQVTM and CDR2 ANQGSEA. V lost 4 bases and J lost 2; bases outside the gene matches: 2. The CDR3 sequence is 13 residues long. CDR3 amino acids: CSVGDRAGNTIYF. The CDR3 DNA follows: TGCAGCGTTGGAGACAGGGCTGGAAACACCATATATTTT.

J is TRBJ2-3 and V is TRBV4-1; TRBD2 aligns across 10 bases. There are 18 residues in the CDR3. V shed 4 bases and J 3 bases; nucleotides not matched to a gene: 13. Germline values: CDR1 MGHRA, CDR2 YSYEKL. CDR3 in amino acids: CASSPKTSGQWGTDTQYF. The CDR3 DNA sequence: TGCGCCAGCAGCCCGAAGACTAGCGGGCAGTGGGGGACAGATACGCAGTATTTT.

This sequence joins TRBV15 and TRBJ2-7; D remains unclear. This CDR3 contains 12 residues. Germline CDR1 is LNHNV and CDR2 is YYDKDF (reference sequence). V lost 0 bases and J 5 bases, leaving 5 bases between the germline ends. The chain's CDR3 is CATSRDRDEQYF. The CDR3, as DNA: TGTGCCACCAGCAGAGATAGAGACGAGCAGTACTTC.

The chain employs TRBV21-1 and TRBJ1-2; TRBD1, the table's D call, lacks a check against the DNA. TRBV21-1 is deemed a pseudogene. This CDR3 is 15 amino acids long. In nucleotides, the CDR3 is TGTGCCAGCAGCGCGGCGGACAGGGGGTCGGATGGCTACACCTTC. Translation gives CASSAADRGSDGYTF.

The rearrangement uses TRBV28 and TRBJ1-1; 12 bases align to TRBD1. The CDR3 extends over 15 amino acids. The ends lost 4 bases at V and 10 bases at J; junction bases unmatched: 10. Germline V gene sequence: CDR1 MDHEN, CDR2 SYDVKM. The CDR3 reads CASSSAGTGGARAFF. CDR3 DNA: TGTGCCAGCAGTTCCGCCGGGACAGGGGGCGCGAGAGCTTTCTTT.

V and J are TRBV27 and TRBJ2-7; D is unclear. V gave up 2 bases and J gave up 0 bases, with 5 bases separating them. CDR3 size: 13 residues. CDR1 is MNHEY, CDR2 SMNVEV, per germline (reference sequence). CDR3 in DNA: TGTGCCAGCAGTTTAGTGGCCTCCTACGAGCAGTACTTC. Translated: CASSLVASYEQYF.

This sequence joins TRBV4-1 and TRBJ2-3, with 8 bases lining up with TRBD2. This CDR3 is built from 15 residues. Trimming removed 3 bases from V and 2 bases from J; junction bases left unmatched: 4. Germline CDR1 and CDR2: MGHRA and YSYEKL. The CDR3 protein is CASSQTSAYTDTQYF. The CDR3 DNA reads TGCGCCAGCAGCCAGACTAGCGCCTACACAGATACGCAGTATTTT.

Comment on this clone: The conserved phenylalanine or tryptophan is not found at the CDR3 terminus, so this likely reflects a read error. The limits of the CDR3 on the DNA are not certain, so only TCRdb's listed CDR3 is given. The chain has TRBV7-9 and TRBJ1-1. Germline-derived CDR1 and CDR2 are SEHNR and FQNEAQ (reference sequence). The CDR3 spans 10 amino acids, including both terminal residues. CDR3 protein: CASSFVSVRL.

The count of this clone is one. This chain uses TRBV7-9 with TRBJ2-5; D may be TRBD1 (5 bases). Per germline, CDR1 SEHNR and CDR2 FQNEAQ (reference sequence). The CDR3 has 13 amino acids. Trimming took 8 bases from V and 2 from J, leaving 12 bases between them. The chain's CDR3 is CASLGQGQETQYF. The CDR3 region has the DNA TGTGCCAGCCTGGGCCAGGGACAAGAGACCCAGTACTTC.

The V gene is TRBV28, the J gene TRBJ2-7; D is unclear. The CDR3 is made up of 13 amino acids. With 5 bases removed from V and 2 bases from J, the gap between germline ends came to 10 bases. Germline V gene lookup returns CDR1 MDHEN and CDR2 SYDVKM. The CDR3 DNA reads TGTGCCAGCAGTAATCCAGGTCCCTACGAGCAGTACTTC. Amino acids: CASSNPGPYEQYF. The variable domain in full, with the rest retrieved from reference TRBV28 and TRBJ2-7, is DVKVTQSSRYLVKRTGEKVFLECVQDMDHENMFWYRQDPGLGLRLIYFSYDVKMKEKGDIPEGYSVSREKKERFSLILESASTNQTSMYLCASSNPGPYEQYFGPGTRLTVT.

Here the CDR3 reads CSATGTGEPGGNTIYF. For the CDR3, the DNA is TGCAGCGCCACCGGGACAGGGGAACCTGGTGGAAACACCATATATTTT. This chain joins TRBV29-1 and TRBJ1-3, with 10 bases that match TRBD1. CDR3 length: 16 amino acids. The junction had 12 bases not matched to a gene; V was cut back by 7 bases and J by 3 bases. Germline assignment: CDR1 SQVTM and CDR2 ANQGSEA.

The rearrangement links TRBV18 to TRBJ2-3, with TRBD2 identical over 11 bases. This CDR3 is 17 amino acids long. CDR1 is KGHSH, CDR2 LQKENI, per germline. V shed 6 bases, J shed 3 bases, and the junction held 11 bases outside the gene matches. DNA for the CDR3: TGTGCCAGCTCCCCCGGACTAGCGGGCATCGGGACAGATACGCAGTATTTT. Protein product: CASSPGLAGIGTDTQYF.